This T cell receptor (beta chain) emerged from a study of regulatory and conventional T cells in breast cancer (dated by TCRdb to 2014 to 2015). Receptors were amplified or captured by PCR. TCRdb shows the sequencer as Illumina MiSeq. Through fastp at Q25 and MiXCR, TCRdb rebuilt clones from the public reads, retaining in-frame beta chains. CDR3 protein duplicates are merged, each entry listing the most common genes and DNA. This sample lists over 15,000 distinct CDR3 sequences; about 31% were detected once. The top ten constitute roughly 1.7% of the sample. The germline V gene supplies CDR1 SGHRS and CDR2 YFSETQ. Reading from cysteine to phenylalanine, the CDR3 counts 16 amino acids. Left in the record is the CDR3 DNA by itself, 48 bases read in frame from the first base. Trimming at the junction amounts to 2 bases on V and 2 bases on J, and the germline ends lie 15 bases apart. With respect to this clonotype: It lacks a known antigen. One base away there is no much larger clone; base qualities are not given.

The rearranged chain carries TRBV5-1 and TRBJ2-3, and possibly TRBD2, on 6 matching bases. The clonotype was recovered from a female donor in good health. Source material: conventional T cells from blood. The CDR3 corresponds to CASSFRDSTNTDTQYF. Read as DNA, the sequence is TGCGCCAGCAGCTTTCGGGACTCCACCAACACAGATACGCAGTATTTT.